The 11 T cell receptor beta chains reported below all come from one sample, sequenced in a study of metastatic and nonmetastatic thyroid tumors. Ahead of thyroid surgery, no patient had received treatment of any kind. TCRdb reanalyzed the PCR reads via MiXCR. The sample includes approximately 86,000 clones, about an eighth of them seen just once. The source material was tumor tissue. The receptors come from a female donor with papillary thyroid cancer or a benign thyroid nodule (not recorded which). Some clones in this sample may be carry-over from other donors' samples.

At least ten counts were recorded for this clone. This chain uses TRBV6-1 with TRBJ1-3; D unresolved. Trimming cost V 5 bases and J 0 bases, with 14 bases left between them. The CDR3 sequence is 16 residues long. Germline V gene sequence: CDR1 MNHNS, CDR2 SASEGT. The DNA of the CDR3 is TGTGCCAGCAGTCCCGATGACCAGAGCTCTGGAAACACCATATATTTT. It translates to CASSPDDQSSGNTIYF.

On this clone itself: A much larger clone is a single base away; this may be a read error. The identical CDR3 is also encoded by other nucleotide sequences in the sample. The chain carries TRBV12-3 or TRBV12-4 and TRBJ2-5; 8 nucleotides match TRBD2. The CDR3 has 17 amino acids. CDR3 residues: CASSFFPLAGHQETQYF. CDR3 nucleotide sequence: TGTGCCAGCAGTTTTTTTCCCCTAGCGGGCCACCAGGAGACCCAGTACTTC.

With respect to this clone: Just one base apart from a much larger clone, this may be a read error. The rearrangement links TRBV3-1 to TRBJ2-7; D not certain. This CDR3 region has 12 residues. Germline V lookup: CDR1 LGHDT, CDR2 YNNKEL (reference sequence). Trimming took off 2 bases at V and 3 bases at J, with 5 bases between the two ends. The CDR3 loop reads CASSQSYYEQYF. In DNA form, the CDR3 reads TGTGCCAGCAGCCAATCTTACTACGAGCAGTACTTC.

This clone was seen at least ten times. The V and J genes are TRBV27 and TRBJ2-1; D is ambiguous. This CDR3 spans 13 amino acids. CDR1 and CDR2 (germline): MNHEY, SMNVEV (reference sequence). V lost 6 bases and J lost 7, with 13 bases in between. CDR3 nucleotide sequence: TGTGCCAGCAGCCGTCCTTTTACGAATGAGCAGTTCTTC. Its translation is CASSRPFTNEQFF.

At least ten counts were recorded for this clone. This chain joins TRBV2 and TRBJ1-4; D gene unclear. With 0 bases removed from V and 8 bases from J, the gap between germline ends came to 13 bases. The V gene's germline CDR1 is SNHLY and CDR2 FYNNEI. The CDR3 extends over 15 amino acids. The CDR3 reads CASSEAAGGWEKLFF. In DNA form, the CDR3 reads TGTGCCAGCAGTGAAGCGGCGGGCGGTTGGGAAAAACTGTTTTTT. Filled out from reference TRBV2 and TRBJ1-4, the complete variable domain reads EPEVTQTPSHQVTQMGQEVILRCVPISNHLYFYWYRQILGQKVEFLVSFYNNEISEKSEIFDDQFSVERPDGSNFTLKIRSTKLEDSAMYFCASSEAAGGWEKLFFGSGTQLSVL.

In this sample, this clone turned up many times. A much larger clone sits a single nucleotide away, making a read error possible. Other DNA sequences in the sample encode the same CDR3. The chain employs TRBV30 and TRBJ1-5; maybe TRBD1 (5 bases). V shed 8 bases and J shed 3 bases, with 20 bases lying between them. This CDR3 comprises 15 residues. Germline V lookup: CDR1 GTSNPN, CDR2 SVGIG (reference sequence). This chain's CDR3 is CATGLGPGVNQPQHF. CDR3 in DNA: TGTGCCACCGGCCTGGGACCTGGGGTCAATCAGCCCCAGCATTTT.

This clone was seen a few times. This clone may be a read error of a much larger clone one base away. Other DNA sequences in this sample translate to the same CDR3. This CDR3 is CASSPWGGTGNTIYF. The CDR3, as DNA: TGTGCCAGCAGCCCCTGGGGGGGAACTGGAAACACCATATATTTC. V usage is TRBV5-6 and J usage is TRBJ1-3; perhaps TRBD1 as D (5 bases). The V gene's germline CDR1 is SGHDT and CDR2 YYEEEE. CDR3 size: 15 residues.

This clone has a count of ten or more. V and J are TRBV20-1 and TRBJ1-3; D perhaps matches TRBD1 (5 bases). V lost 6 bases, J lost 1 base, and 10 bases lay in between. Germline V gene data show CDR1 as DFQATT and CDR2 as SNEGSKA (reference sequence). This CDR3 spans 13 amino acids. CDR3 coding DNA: TGCAGTGCCCAGAGGGGATCTGGAAACACCATATATTTT. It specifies CSAQRGSGNTIYF.

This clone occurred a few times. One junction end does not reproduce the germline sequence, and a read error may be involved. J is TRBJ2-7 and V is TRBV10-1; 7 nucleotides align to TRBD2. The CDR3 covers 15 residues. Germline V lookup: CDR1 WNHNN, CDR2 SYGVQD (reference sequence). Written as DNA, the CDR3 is TGCGCCAGCAGTGAGAGAGCGGGATGTGACTACGAGCAGTACTTT. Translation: CASSERAGCDYEQYF.

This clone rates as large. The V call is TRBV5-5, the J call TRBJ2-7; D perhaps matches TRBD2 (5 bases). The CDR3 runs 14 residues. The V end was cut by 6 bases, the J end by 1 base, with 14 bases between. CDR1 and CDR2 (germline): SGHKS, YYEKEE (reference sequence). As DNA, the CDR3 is TGTGCCAGCACCCCTTGGACTGGTTCCTACGAGCAGTACTTC. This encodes CASTPWTGSYEQYF.

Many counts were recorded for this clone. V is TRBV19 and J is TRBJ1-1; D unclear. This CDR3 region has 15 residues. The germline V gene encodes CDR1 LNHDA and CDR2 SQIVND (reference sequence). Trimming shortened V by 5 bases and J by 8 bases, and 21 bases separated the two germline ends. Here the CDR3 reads CASSERNTGGQEAFF. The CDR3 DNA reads TGTGCCAGTAGTGAGCGCAATACTGGCGGTCAGGAAGCTTTCTTT.